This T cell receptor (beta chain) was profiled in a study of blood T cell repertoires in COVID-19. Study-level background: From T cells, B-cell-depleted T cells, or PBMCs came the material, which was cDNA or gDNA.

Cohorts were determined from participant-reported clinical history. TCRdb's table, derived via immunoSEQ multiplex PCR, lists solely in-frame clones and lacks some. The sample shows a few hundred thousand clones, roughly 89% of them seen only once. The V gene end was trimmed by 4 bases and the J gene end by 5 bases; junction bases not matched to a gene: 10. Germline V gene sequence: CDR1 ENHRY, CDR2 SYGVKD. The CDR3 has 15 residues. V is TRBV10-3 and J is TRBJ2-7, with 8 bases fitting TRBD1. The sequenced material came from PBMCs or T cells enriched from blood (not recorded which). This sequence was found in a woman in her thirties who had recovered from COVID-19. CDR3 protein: CAISGGTGRWHEQYF. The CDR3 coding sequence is TGTGCCATCAGTGGGGGGACAGGAAGATGGCACGAGCAGTACTTC.